The T cell receptor beta chain described here comes from a study of technical replicates of blood from four donors. CDR3 length equals 14 residues. With 6 bases removed from V and 3 bases from J, the gap between germline ends came to 9 bases. The germline V gene has CDR1 LNHDA and CDR2 SQIVND (reference sequence). Measured with immunoSEQ multiplex PCR; TCRdb has only the in-frame clones, and not every one. This table holds about 79,000 clones, 75% to 95% found once. The chain links TRBV19 to TRBJ1-6; D is perhaps TRBD1 (5 bases). The clonotype originates from a human donor in good health. Some clones in this sample may be carry-over from other donors' samples. The sequenced sample was T cells isolated from PBMCs. CDR3 in amino acids: CASRDSHYNSPLHF. The CDR3 region has the DNA TGTGCCAGTAGAGACAGCCACTATAATTCACCCCTCCACTTT.